Given below is one T cell receptor (beta chain) in context. Its antigen is unidentified. The data were taken from a study of OX40 agonist ivuxolimab in advanced cancers. V was trimmed by 4 bases and J by 2 bases, leaving 12 bases between them. Germline V gene lookup returns CDR1 MNHNS and CDR2 SASEGT. The CDR3 has 14 residues. Notes on the study in general: By week 6 at 0.1 to 3.0 mg/kg, blood CD4+ and CD8+ T cells had expanded clonally.

Here immunoSEQ multiplex PCR was the method, and the copy in TCRdb shows in-frame clones only, minus some. The data show 100,000 or so clones, approximately 95% seen once. This TCR was recovered from an adult with an advanced solid tumor such as melanoma, head and neck, liver or kidney cancer. The V and J genes are TRBV6-1 and TRBJ2-7; no definite D call. This material consisted of CD4+ or CD8+ T cells sorted from blood, taken in a trial of the OX40 agonist ivuxolimab. In DNA form, the CDR3 reads TGTGCCAGCAGTGTGAGTCCTGGGGCCTACGAGCAGTACTTC. Its protein product is CASSVSPGAYEQYF.